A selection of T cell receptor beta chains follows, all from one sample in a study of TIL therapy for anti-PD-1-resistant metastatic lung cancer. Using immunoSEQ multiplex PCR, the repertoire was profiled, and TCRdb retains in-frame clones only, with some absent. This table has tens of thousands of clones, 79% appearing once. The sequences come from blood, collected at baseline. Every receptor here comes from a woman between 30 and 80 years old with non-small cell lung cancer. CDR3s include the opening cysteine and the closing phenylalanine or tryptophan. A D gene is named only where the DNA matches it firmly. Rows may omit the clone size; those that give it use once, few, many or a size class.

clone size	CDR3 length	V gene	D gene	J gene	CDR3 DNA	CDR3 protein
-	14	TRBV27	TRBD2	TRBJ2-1	TGTGCCAGCCGCCGCGGGAGCATCGACAATGAGCAGTTCTTC	CASRRGSIDNEQFF
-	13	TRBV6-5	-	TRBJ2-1	TGTGCCAGCAGCCAGGGATCCTACAATGAGCAGTTCTTC	CASSQGSYNEQFF
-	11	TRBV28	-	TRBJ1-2	TGTGCCAGCAGTCCCCCCCCAGGCTACACCTTC	CASSPPPGYTF
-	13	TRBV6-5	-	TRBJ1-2	TGTGCCAGCAGTCCGGACGTTCTTAATGGCTACACCTTC	CASSPDVLNGYTF
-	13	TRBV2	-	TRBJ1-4	TGTGCCAGCCAGTTGGGGGGGGAAGAAAAACTGTTTTTT	CASQLGGEEKLFF
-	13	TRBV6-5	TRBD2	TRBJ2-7	TGTGCCAGCAGGGCTAGCGGGAGCCACGAGCAGTACTTC	CASRASGSHEQYF
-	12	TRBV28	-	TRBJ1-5	TGTGCCAGCAGTTTCTGGGATCAGCCCCAGCATTTT	CASSFWDQPQHF
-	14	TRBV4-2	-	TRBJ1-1	TGTGCCAGCAGCCAAGAGAACCAGAACACTGAAGCTTTCTTT	CASSQENQNTEAFF
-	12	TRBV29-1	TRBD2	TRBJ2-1	TGCAGCGTTAGCGGGAGGTACAATGAGCAGTTCTTC	CSVSGRYNEQFF
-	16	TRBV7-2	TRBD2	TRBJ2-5	TGTGCCAGCATCCAAGGGATACTAGCGGAGCAAGAGACCCAGTACTTC	CASIQGILAEQETQYF
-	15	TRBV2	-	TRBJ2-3	TGTGCCAGCAGTGACGGGGGTGAGCTCCTAGATACGCAGTATTTT	CASSDGGELLDTQYF
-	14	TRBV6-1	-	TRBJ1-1	TGTGCCAGCAGTTTGGGGGGGCTGGGGACTGAAGCTTTCTTT	CASSLGGLGTEAFF
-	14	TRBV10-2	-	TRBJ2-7	TGCGCCAGCAGTGAGTCGGCGGGCCCCTACGAGCAGTACTTC	CASSESAGPYEQYF
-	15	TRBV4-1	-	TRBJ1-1	TGCGCCAGCAGCCGAACCGTCCTGGATAACACTGAAGCTTTCTTT	CASSRTVLDNTEAFF
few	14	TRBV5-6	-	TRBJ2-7	TGTGCCAGCAGCTTCCCGGACGGAGCCTACGAGCAGTACTTC	CASSFPDGAYEQYF
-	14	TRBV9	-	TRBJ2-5	TGTGCCAGCAGCGTAGATTCCGGGAAGGAGACCCAGTACTTC	CASSVDSGKETQYF
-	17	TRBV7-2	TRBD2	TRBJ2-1	TGTGCCAGCAGCCCGAGGACTAGCGGGGGGTCATATAATGAGCAGTTCTTC	CASSPRTSGGSYNEQFF
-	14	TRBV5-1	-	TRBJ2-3	TGCGCCAGCAGCTTCGAGACAAGGTTAGATACGCAGTATTTT	CASSFETRLDTQYF
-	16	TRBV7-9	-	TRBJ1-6	TGTGCCAGCAGCTTAGAGGTGGGAGTTGGTAATTCACCCCTCCACTTT	CASSLEVGVGNSPLHF
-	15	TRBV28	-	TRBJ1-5	TGTGCCAGCAGTTTACCAACAGGGTTGAATCAGCCCCAGCATTTT	CASSLPTGLNQPQHF
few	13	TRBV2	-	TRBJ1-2	TGTGCCAGCAGTGAAGATGTCAGGGTGGGCTACACCTTC	CASSEDVRVGYTF
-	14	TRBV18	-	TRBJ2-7	TGTGCCAGCTCACCGGGCGGAGGGAACTACGAGCAGTACTTC	CASSPGGGNYEQYF